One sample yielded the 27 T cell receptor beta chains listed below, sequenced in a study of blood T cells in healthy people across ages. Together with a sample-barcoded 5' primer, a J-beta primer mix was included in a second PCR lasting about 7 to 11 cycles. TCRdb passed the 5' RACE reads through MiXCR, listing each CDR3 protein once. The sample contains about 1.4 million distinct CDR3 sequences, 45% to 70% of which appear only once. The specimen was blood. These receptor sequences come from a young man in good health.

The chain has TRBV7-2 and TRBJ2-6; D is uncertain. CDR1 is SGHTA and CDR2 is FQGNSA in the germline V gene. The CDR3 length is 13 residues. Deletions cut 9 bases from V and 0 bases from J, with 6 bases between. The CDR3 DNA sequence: TGTGCCAGGTCGGTCTCTGGGGCCAACGTCCTGACTTTC. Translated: CARSVSGANVLTF.

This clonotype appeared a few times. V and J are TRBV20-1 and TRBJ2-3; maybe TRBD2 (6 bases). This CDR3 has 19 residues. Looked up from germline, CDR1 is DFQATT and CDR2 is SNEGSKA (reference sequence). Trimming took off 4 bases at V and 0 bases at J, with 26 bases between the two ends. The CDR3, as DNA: TGCAGTGCTACCCCCCCCACGGGACTCACTGTCTATAGCACAGATACGCAGTATTTT. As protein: CSATPPTGLTVYSTDTQYF.

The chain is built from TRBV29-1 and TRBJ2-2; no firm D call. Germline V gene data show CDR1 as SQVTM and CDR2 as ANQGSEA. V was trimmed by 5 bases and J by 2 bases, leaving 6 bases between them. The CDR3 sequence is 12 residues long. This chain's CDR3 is CSVPHNTGELFF. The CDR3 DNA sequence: TGCAGCGTTCCTCATAACACCGGGGAGCTGTTTTTT.

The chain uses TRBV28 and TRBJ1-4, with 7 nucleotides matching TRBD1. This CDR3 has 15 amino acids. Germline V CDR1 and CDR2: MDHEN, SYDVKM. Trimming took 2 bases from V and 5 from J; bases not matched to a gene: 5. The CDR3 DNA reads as TGTGCCAGCAGTTTACACCGGGACAGCAATGAAAAACTGTTTTTT. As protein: CASSLHRDSNEKLFF.

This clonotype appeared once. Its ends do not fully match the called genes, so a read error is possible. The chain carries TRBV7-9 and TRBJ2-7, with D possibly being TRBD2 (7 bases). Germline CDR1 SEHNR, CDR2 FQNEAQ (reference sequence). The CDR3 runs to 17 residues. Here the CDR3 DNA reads TGTGCCAGCAGCGTAGCGGGCCTTGGACAGAACTCCTACGAGCAGTACTTC. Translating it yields CASSVAGLGQNSYEQYF.

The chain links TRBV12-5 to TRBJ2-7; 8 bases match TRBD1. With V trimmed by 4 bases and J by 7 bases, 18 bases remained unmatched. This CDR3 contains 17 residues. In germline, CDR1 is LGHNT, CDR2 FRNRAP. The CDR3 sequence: CASGSPFGQGATDEQYF. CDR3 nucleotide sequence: TGTGCTAGTGGTTCCCCGTTCGGGCAGGGGGCCACGGATGAGCAGTACTTC.

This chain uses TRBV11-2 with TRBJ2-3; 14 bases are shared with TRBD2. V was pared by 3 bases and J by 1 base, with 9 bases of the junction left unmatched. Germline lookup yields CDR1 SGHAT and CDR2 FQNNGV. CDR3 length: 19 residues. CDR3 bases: TGTGCCAGCAGCTTTAGTCGACTAGCGGGGGGGCTTGGCACAGATACGCAGTATTTT. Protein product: CASSFSRLAGGLGTDTQYF.

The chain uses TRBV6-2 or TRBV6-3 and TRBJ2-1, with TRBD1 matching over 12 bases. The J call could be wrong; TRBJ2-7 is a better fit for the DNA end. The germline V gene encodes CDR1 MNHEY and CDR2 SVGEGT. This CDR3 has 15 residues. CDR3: CASSSPGQGANEQYF. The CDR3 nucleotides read TGTGCCAGCAGTTCTCCGGGACAGGGGGCAAACGAGCAGTACTTC.

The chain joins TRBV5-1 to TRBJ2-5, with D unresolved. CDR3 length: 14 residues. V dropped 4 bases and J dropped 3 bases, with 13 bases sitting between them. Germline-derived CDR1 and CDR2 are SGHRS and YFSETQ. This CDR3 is CASSPRPSEETQYF. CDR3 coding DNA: TGCGCCAGCAGCCCCCGGCCATCTGAAGAGACCCAGTACTTC.

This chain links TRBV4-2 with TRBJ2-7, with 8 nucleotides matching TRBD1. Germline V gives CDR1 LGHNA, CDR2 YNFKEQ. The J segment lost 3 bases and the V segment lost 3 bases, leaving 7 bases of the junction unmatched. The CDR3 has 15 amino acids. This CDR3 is CASSHRTGRNYEQYF. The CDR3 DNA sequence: TGTGCCAGCAGCCACCGGACAGGGAGGAACTACGAGCAGTACTTC.

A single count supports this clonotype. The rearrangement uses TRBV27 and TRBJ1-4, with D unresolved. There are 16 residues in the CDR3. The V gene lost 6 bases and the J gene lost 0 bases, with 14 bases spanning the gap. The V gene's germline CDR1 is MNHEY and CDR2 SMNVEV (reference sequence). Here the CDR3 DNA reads TGTGCCAGCAGATCTCGGACCCAGACAACTAATGAAAAACTGTTTTTT. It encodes CASRSRTQTTNEKLFF.

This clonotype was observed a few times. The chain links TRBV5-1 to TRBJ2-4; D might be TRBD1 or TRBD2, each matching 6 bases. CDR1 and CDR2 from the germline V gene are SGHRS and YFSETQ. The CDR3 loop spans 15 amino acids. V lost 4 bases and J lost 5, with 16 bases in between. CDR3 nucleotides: TGCGCCAGCAGCCCTACCGGGGGCAACCAAAACATTCAGTACTTC. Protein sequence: CASSPTGGNQNIQYF.

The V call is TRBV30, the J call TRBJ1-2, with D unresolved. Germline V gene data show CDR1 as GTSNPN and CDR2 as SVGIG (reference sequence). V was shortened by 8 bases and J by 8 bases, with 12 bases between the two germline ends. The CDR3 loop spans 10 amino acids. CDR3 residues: CASDELGYTF. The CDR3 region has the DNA TGTGCCAGCGATGAGCTGGGCTACACCTTC.

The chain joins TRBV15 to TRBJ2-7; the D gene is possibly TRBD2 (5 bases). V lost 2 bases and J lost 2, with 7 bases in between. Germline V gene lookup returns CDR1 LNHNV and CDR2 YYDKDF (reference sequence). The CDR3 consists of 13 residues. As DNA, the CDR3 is TGTGCCACCAGCAGACTAGCAGCCTACGAGCAGTACTTC. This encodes CATSRLAAYEQYF.

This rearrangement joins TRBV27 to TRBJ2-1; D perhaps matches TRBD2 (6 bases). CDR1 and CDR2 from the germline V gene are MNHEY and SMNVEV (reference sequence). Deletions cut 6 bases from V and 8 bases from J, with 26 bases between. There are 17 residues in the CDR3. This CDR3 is CASSLASMGGGFYEQFF. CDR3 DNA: TGTGCCAGCAGCCTAGCCTCGATGGGGGGAGGCTTTTATGAGCAGTTCTTC.

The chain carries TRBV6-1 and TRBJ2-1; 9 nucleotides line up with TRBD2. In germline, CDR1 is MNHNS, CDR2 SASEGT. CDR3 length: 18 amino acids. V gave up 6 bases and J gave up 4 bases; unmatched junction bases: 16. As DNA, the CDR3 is TGTGCCAGCAGGCCTAATTACTTACGGACTAGCGCTTACAATGAGCAGTTCTTC. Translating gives CASRPNYLRTSAYNEQFF.

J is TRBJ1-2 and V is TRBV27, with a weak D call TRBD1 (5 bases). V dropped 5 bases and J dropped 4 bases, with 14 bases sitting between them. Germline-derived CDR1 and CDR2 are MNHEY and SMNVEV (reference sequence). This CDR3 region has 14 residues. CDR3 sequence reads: CASSPLTDLYGYTF. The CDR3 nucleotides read TGTGCCAGCAGTCCCTTGACAGATCTCTATGGCTACACCTTC.

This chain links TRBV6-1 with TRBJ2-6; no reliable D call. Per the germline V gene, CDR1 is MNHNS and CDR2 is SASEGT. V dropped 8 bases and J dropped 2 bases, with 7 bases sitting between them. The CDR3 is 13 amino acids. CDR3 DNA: TGTGCCAGCGACGGCGCTGGGGCCAACGTCCTGACTTTC. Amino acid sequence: CASDGAGANVLTF.

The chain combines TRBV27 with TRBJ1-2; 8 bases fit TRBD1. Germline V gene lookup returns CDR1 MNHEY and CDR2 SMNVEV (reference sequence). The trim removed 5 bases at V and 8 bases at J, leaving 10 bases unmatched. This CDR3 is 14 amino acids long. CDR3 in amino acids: CASSHRQGSVGYTF. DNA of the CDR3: TGTGCCAGCAGTCACCGACAGGGGAGTGTGGGCTACACCTTC.

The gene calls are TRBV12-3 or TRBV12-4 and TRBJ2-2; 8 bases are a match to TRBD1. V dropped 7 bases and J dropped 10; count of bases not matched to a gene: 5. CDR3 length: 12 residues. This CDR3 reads CASNDRGSELFF. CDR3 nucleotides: TGTGCCAGCAACGACAGGGGATCGGAGCTGTTTTTT.

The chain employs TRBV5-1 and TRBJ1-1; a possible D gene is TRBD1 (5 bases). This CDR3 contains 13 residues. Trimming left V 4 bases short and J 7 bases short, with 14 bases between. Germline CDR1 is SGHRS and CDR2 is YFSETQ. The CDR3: CASSPTDSHEAFF. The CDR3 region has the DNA TGCGCCAGCAGCCCAACTGACAGTCATGAAGCTTTCTTT.

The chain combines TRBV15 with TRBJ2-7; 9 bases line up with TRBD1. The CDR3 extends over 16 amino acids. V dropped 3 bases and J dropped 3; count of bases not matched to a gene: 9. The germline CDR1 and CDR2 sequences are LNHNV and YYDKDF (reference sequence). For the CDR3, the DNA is TGTGCCACCAGCAGTTCGGGACAGGGAGTATTCTACGAGCAGTACTTC. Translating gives CATSSSGQGVFYEQYF.

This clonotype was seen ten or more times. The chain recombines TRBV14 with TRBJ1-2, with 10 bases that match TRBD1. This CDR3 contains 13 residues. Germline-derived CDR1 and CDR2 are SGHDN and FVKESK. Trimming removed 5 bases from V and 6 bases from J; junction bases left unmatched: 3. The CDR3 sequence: CASSFGQGDGYTF. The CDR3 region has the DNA TGTGCCAGCAGCTTCGGACAGGGGGATGGCTACACCTTC.

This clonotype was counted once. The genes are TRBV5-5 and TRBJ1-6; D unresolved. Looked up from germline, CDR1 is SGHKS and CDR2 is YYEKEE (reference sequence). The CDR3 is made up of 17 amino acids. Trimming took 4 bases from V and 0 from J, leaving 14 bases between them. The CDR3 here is CASSLWALSSYNSPLHF. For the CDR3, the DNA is TGTGCCAGCAGCCTGTGGGCCCTGAGCTCCTATAATTCACCCCTCCACTTT.

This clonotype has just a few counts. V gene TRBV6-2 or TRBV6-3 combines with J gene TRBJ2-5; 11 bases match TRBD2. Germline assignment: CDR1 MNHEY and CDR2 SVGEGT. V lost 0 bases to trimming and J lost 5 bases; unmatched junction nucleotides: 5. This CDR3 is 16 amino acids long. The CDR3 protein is CASSYSKTSGDETQYF. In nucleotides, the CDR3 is TGTGCCAGCAGTTACTCGAAGACTAGCGGGGATGAGACCCAGTACTTC.

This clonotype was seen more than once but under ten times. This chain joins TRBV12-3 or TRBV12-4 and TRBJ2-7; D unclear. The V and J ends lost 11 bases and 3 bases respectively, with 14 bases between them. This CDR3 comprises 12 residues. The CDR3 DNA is TGTGCCTCCTCGGGCAATGACTACGAGCAGTACTTC. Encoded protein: CASSGNDYEQYF.

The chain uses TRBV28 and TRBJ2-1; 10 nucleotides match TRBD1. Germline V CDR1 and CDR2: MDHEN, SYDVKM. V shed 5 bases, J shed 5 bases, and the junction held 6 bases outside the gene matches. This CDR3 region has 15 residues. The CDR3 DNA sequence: TGTGCCAGCAGTATGACAGGGGGCCCCAACAATGAGCAGTTCTTC. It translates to CASSMTGGPNNEQFF.